What follows are 12 T cell receptor beta chains derived from one specimen sequenced in a study of blood T cell repertoires in COVID-19. Assay: immunoSEQ multiplex PCR; the TCRdb copy retains only in-frame clones and omits some. The table has over 150,000 clones, about 80% seen once. Material for sequencing was peripheral blood. The receptors originated from a man aged 70-80 years with active or convalescent COVID-19.

The chain uses TRBV27 and TRBJ2-1; 10 bases map to TRBD2. In germline, CDR1 is MNHEY, CDR2 SMNVEV (reference sequence). CDR3 length: 18 residues. J lost 2 bases, V lost 6 bases, and 13 bases had no gene match. The CDR3 DNA reads TGTGCCAGCAGCCCTGCGAGCGGGAGGGCTCTTGCCTACAATGAGCAGTTCTTC. Its protein product is CASSPASGRALAYNEQFF.

The rearrangement links TRBV7-2 to TRBJ1-5, with D maybe TRBD1 (6 bases). This CDR3 contains 15 residues. Germline lookup yields CDR1 SGHTA and CDR2 FQGNSA. V was trimmed by 5 bases and J by 7 bases, leaving 18 bases between them. The DNA of the CDR3 is TGTGCCAGCAGCCTTAACAGGGACCGGTACCAGCCCCAGCATTTT. Its translation is CASSLNRDRYQPQHF.

The chain employs TRBV29-1 and TRBJ1-5, with unresolved D. The germline V and J ends were trimmed by 4 bases and 0 bases, with 4 bases remaining between them. CDR1 SQVTM and CDR2 ANQGSEA come from the germline V gene. The CDR3 length is 12 residues. For the CDR3, the DNA is TGCAGCGTTGGGCTTAGCAATCAGCCCCAGCATTTT. It specifies CSVGLSNQPQHF.

The chain combines TRBV6-2 or TRBV6-3 with TRBJ1-1; no clear D. V dropped 7 bases and J dropped 0 bases, with 12 bases sitting between them. The CDR3 has 14 amino acids. Germline CDR1 reads MNHEY; CDR2 reads SVGEGT. The CDR3 loop is CASNPQFMNTEAFF. The DNA of the CDR3 is TGTGCCAGCAACCCACAGTTTATGAACACTGAAGCTTTCTTT.

In its sample, this clone ranks as medium-sized. The chain recombines TRBV5-4 with TRBJ2-1; 10 bases align to TRBD2. V lost 3 bases to trimming and J lost 9 bases; unmatched junction nucleotides: 9. The CDR3 covers 15 residues. Looked up from germline, CDR1 is SGHNT and CDR2 is YYREEE (reference sequence). Here the CDR3 reads CASSSVAGGAREQFF. The DNA of the CDR3 is TGTGCCAGCAGCTCCGTAGCGGGAGGTGCGCGTGAGCAGTTCTTC.

This chain uses TRBV18 with TRBJ1-1, with D unresolved. The germline V gene encodes CDR1 KGHSH and CDR2 LQKENI. Trimming shortened V by 10 bases and J by 0 bases, and 12 bases separated the two germline ends. This CDR3 has 13 amino acids. The CDR3 loop reads CAIAYGVNTEAFF. CDR3 bases: TGTGCCATCGCTTACGGAGTGAACACTGAAGCTTTCTTT.

J is TRBJ2-3 and V is TRBV5-1, with 7 bases identical to TRBD1. Per the germline V gene, CDR1 is SGHRS and CDR2 is YFSETQ. The J segment lost 0 bases and the V segment lost 4 bases, leaving 5 bases of the junction unmatched. The CDR3 covers 15 residues. CDR3 sequence (DNA): TGCGCCAGCAGCCGACAGGGCGCTAGCACAGATACGCAGTATTTT. Translating it yields CASSRQGASTDTQYF.

The V and J genes are TRBV19 and TRBJ2-3; 8 bases are shared with TRBD1. Germline V gene data show CDR1 as LNHDA and CDR2 as SQIVND (reference sequence). With 8 bases clipped from V and 1 base from J, the junction kept 5 bases outside the gene matches. The CDR3 has 14 residues. The CDR3 loop reads CASRQGSGTDTQYF. The CDR3 coding sequence is TGTGCCAGTCGACAGGGGTCCGGCACAGATACGCAGTATTTT.

The chain carries TRBV18 and TRBJ2-5; weak D call: TRBD1 (6 bases). This CDR3 has 14 residues. The V end lost 3 bases, the J end lost 5 bases, and 13 bases lay between the germline ends. Germline loops: CDR1 KGHSH, CDR2 LQKENI. CDR3 sequence reads: CASSPNRVEETQYF. The DNA for the CDR3 is TGTGCCAGCTCACCCAACAGGGTCGAGGAGACCCAGTACTTC.

With regard to this clone: An end of the junction does not agree with germline; a read error may underlie this. The chain has TRBV7-7 and TRBJ2-2, with D possibly being TRBD1 (6 bases). CDR3 length: 14 amino acids. From germline, CDR1 is SSHAT and CDR2 FNYEAQ (reference sequence). CDR3 protein: CASSLDRSGRELFF. CDR3 coding DNA: TGTGCTAGCAGCCTCGACAGGTCGGGTAGGGAGCTGTTTTTT. The full variable domain, rest sourced from reference TRBV7-7 and TRBJ2-2, is GAGVSQSPRYKVTKRGQDVTLRCDPISSHATLYWYQQALGQGPEFLTYFNYEAQPDKSGLPSDRFSAERPEGSISTLTIQRTEQRDSAMYRCASSLDRSGRELFFGEGSRLTVL.

The chain has TRBV28 and TRBJ1-5; no clear D. There are 13 residues in the CDR3. V was clipped by 7 bases and J by 6 bases, with 13 bases between them. Germline values: CDR1 MDHEN, CDR2 SYDVKM. CDR3 protein: CASTSPHGQPQHF. In DNA, the CDR3 is TGTGCCAGCACCTCGCCCCACGGTCAGCCCCAGCATTTT.

This rearrangement joins TRBV6-6 to TRBJ2-1; 10 bases are a match to TRBD2. Germline assignment: CDR1 MNHNY and CDR2 SVGAGI (reference sequence). This CDR3 region has 15 residues. Trimming at V came to 6 bases and at J to 7 bases, leaving 9 bases not matched to a gene. The CDR3 sequence: CASSTRASGRNEQFF. The CDR3 DNA is TGTGCCAGCAGCACTAGGGCTAGCGGGAGAAATGAGCAGTTCTTC.